This entry is about one T cell receptor (beta chain). Its specificity is not known. The data derive from a study of cytomegalovirus exposure and HLA in healthy donors. About the research overall: The use of the same platform for the approximately 110 validation repertoires and the approximately 730 first-cohort repertoires was reported by a later analysis. Overall study results and limits: Clusters of TCRs from the first cohort tended to co-occur in the 90 to 150 validation repertoires (as a later analysis found).

The repertoire was sequenced with immunoSEQ multiplex PCR; TCRdb's copy has only in-frame clones and lacks some. The profile shows about 120,000 clones, roughly 88% of them singletons. Trimming at V came to 7 bases and at J to 7 bases, leaving 10 bases not matched to a gene. The CDR3 is 14 residues long. Germline V gives CDR1 MNHNS, CDR2 SASEGT. The sequencing sample was made of PBMCs. The V and J genes are TRBV6-1 and TRBJ2-3; 8 bases align to TRBD1. The clonotype originates from a woman under 30 in good health and CMV-seropositive. In DNA, the CDR3 is TGTGCCAGCAACTCGGGACAGGCTCCTAATACGCAGTATTTT. Translated: CASNSGQAPNTQYF.